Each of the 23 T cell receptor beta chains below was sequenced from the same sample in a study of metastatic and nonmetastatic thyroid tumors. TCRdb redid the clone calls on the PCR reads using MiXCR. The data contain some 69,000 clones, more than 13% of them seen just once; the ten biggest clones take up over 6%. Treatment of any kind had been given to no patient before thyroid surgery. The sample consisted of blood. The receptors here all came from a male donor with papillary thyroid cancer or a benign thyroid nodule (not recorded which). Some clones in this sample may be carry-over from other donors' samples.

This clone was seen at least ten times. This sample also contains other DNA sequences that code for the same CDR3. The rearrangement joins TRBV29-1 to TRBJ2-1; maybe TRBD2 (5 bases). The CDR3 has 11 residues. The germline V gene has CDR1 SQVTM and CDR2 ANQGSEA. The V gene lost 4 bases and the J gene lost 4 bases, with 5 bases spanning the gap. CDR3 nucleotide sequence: TGCAGCGTTGGGACTTACAATGAGCAGTTCTTC. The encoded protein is CSVGTYNEQFF.

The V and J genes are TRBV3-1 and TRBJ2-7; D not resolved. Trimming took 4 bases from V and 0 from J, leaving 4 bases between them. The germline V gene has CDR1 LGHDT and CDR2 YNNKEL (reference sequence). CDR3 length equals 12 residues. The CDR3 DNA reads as TGTGCCAGCAGCCGGGTCTCCTACGAGCAGTACTTC. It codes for CASSRVSYEQYF.

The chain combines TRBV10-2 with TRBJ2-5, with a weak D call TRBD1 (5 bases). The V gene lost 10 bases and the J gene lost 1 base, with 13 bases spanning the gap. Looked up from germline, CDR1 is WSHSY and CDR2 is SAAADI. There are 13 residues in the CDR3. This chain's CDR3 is CAISEDIQETQYF. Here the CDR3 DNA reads TGCGCCATCTCTGAGGACATCCAAGAGACCCAGTACTTC.

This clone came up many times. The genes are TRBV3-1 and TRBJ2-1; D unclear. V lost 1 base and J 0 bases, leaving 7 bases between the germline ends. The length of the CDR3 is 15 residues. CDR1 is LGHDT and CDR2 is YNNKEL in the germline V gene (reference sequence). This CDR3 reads CASSQAGTSYNEQFF. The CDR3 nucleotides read TGTGCCAGCAGCCAAGCAGGAACCTCCTACAATGAGCAGTTCTTC.

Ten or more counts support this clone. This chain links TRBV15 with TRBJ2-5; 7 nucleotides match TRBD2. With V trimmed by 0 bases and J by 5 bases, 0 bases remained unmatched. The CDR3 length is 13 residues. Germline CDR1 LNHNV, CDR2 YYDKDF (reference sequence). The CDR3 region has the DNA TGTGCCACCAGCAGAGACGGGAGGGAGACCCAGTACTTC. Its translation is CATSRDGRETQYF.

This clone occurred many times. CDR3 amino acids: CASRFGTGVAEAFF. For the CDR3, the DNA is TGCGCCAGCAGGTTCGGGACAGGGGTTGCTGAAGCTTTCTTT. The chain employs TRBV5-1 and TRBJ1-1, with TRBD1 identical over 10 bases. Germline CDR1 reads SGHRS; CDR2 reads YFSETQ. With V trimmed by 5 bases and J by 6 bases, 7 bases remained unmatched. The CDR3 is made up of 14 amino acids.

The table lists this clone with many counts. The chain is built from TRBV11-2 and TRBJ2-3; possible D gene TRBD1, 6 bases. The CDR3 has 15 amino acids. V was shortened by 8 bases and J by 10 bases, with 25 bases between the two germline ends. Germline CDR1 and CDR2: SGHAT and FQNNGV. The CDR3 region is CASGHAGTTLGAQYF. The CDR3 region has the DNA TGTGCCAGCGGTCATGCCGGGACAACTTTGGGTGCGCAGTATTTT.

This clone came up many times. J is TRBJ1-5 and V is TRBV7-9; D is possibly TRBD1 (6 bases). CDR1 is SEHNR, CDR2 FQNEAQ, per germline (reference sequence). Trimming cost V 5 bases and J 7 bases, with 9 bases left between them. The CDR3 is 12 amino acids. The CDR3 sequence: CASSPGGQPQHF. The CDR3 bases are TGTGCCAGCAGCCCGGGGGGCCAGCCCCAGCATTTT.

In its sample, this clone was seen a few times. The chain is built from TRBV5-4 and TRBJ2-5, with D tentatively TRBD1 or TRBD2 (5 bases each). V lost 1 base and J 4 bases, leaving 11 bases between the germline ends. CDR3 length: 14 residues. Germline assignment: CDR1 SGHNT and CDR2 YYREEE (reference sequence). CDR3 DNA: TGTGCCAGCAGCTTGTACCGGGGCACAGAGACCCAGTACTTC. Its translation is CASSLYRGTETQYF.

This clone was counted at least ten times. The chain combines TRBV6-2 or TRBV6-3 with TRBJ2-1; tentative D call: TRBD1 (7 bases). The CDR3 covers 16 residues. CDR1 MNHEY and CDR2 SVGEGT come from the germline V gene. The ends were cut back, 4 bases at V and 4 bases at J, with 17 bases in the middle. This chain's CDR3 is CASSSRDSGLYNEQFF. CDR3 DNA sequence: TGTGCCAGCAGTTCCCGGGACAGCGGACTATACAATGAGCAGTTCTTC.

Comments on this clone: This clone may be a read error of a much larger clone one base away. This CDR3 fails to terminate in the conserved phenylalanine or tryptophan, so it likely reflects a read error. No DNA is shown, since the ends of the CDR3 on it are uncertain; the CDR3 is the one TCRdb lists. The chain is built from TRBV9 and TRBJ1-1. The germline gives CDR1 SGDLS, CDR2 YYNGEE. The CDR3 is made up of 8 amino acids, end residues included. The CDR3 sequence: CSSSTGLA.

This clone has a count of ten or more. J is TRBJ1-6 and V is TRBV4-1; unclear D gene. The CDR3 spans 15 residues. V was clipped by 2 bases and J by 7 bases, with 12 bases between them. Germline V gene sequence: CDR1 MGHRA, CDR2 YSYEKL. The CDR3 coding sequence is TGCGCCAGCAGCCAATCAACGCTTACGAATTCACCCCTCCACTTT. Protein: CASSQSTLTNSPLHF.

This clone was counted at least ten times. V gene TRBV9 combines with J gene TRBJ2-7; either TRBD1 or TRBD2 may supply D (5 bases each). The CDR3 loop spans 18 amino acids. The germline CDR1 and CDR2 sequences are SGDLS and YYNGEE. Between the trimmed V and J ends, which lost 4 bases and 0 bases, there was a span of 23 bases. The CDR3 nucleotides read TGTGCCAGCAGCCCCTATCGTCTTGGGACCCTAACCTCCTACGAGCAGTACGTC. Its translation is CASSPYRLGTLTSYEQYV.

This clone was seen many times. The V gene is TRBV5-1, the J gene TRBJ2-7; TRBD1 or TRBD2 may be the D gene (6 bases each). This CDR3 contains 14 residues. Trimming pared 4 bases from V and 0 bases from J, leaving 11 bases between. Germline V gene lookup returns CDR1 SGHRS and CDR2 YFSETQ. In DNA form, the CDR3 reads TGCGCCAGCAGCGGGGGGACATACTCCTACGAGCAGTACTTC. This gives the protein CASSGGTYSYEQYF.

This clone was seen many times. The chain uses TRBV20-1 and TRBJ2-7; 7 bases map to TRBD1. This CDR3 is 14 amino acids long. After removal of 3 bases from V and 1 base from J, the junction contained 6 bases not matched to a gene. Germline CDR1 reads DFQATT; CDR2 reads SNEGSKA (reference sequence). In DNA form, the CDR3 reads TGCAGTGCTAGCGATACAGGGGAATCCTACGAGCAGTACGTC. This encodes CSASDTGESYEQYV.

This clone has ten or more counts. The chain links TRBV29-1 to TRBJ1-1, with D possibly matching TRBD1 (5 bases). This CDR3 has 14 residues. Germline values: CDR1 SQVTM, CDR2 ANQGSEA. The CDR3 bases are TGCAGTACCGGGGCGACCAGTTGGAACACTGAAGCTTTCTTT. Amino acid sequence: CSTGATSWNTEAFF.

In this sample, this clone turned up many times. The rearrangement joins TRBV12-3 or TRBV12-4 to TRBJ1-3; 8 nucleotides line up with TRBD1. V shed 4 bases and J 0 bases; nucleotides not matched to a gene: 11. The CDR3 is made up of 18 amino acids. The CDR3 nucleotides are TGTGCCAGCAGTTATTACGGACAGGGCTTTTTCTCTGGAAACACCATATATTTT. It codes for CASSYYGQGFFSGNTIYF.

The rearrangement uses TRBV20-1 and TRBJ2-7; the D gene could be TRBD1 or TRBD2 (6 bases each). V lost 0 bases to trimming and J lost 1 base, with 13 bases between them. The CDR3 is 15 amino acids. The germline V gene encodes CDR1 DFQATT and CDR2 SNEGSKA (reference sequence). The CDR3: CSARDQRGDSYEQYF. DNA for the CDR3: TGCAGTGCTAGAGATCAGAGGGGGGATTCCTACGAGCAGTACTTC.

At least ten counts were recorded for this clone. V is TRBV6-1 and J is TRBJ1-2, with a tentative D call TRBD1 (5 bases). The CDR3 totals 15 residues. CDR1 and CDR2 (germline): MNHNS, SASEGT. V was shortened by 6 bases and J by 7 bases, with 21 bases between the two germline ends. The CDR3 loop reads CASRALRGSVAGYTF. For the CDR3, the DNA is TGTGCCAGCAGAGCCCTAAGGGGATCGGTTGCTGGCTACACCTTC.

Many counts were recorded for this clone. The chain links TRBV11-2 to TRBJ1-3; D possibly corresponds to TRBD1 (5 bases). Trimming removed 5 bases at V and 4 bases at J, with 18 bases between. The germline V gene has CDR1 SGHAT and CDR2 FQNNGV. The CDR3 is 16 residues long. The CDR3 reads CASSPMGGVSGNTIYF. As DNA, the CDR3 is TGTGCCAGCAGCCCCATGGGGGGGGTTTCAGGAAACACCATATATTTT.

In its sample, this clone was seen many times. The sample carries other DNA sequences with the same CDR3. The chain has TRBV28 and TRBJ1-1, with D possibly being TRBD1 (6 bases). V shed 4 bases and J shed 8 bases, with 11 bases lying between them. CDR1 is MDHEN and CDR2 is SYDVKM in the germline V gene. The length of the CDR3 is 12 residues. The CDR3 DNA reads TGTGCCAGCAGTTCCCCCGGGACAGAAGCTTTCTTT. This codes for CASSSPGTEAFF.

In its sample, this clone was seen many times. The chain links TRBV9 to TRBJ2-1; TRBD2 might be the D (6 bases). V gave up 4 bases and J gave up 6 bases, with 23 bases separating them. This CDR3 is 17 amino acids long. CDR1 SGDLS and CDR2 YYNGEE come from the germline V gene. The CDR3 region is CASSPDRGEGLGNEQFF. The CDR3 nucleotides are TGTGCCAGCAGCCCAGACCGAGGAGAGGGACTCGGCAATGAGCAGTTCTTC.

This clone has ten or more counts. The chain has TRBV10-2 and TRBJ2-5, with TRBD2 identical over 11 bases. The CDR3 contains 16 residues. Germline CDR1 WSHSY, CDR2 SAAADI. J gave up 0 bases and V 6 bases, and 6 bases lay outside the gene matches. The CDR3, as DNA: TGCGCCAGCAGGAAAGTAGCGGGAGGGCACCAAGAGACCCAGTACTTC. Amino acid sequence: CASRKVAGGHQETQYF.